The entry below describes one TCR beta chain. This entry is derived from a study of T cell changes during pregnancy in multiple sclerosis. Germline V gene lookup returns CDR1 ENHRY and CDR2 SYGVKD. V lost 3 bases, J lost 6 bases, and 12 bases stayed unmatched. This CDR3 contains 17 residues. Profiled with immunoSEQ multiplex PCR; TCRdb holds only in-frame clones, not every one. The table includes approximately 51,000 clones, about 90% detected once. The sequencing used CD4+ T cells from peripheral blood mononuclear cells, collected after pregnancy. The rearrangement uses TRBV10-3 and TRBJ2-1; 9 bases map to TRBD2. This TCR was recovered from a female donor with multiple sclerosis, enrolled in a pregnancy study. The CDR3 sequence is CAISEGLGTSTGNEQFF. In nucleotides, the CDR3 is TGTGCCATCAGTGAAGGTTTGGGGACTAGCACGGGCAATGAGCAGTTCTTC.